Below, one T cell receptor beta chain is given with its context. This specimen comes from a study of T cell changes during pregnancy in multiple sclerosis. The data were produced by immunoSEQ multiplex PCR, yet TCRdb's version contains in-frame clones alone and is incomplete. The sample includes some 41,000 clones, 89% of them seen just once. The CDR3 sequence is 16 residues long. V trimming: 2 bases; J trimming: 6 bases; junction bases outside the gene matches: 7. The V gene's germline CDR1 is ENHRY and CDR2 SYGVKD. The sequencing here drew on CD4+ T cells from peripheral blood mononuclear cells, taken in the first trimester of pregnancy. The source is a female donor with multiple sclerosis, enrolled in a pregnancy study. The J gene is TRBJ2-2, the V gene TRBV10-3; TRBD2 aligns across 9 bases. The CDR3 sequence is CAISETGTSFPGELFF. In DNA form, the CDR3 reads TGTGCCATCAGTGAGACCGGGACTAGCTTCCCCGGGGAGCTGTTTTTT.